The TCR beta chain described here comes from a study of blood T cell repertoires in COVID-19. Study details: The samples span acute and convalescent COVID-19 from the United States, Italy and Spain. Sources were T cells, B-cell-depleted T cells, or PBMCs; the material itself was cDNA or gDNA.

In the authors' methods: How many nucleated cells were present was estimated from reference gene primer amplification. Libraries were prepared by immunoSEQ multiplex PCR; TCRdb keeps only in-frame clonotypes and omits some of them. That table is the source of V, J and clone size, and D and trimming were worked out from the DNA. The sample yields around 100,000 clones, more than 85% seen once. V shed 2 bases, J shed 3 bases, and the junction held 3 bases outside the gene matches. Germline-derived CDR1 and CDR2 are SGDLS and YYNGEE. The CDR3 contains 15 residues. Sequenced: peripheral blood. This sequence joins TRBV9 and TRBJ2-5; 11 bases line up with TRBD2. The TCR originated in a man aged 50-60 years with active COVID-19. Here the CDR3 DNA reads TGTGCCAGCAGCGTTGTAGCGGGGGGGAAAGAGACCCAGTACTTC. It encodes CASSVVAGGKETQYF.